Below, 17 T cell receptor beta chains from the same sample are listed, as sequenced in a study of CD8+CD57+ T cells in acquired aplastic anemia. Both TCR beta VDJ combination and CDR3 sequence profiling were carried out. Genomic DNA was the template for this profiling. TCRdb reanalysed the reads using MiXCR and keeps one entry per CDR3 protein. The table lists roughly 150,000 distinct CDR3 sequences, around 40% of them singletons. The specimen was sorted CD4+, CD8+, or CD8+CD57+ T cells (not recorded which) from PBMCs. The receptors derive from a human donor in good health.

The chain uses TRBV19 and TRBJ1-1; D ambiguous. V shed 5 bases and J shed 1 base, with 14 bases lying between them. CDR1 and CDR2 (germline): LNHDA, SQIVND (reference sequence). This CDR3 comprises 15 residues. CDR3 in DNA: TGTGCCAGTAGTTCCCCCCTCGTTGGGAACACTGAAGCTTTCTTT. This gives the protein CASSSPLVGNTEAFF.

The table lists this clonotype with a few counts. The chain links TRBV3-1 to TRBJ1-2, with D perhaps TRBD1 (6 bases). Germline V gives CDR1 LGHDT, CDR2 YNNKEL (reference sequence). The V gene lost 1 base and the J gene lost 4 bases, with 16 bases spanning the gap. CDR3 length equals 16 residues. The DNA for the CDR3 is TGTGCCAGCAGCCAAGGAAGGGCAGGGGCGCTCTATGGCTACACCTTC. As protein: CASSQGRAGALYGYTF.

J is TRBJ2-3 and V is TRBV10-3; weak D call: TRBD2 (6 bases). V lost 10 bases, J lost 0 bases, and 8 bases lay in between. Germline V gene sequence: CDR1 ENHRY, CDR2 SYGVKD. The CDR3 spans 12 residues. CDR3 DNA sequence: TGTGCCACCGGGACTAGCACAGATACGCAGTATTTT. Translating it yields CATGTSTDTQYF.

The chain joins TRBV2 to TRBJ1-6; 12 nucleotides agree with TRBD1. Unmatched junction bases numbered 3, after V lost 3 bases and J lost 9 bases. The CDR3 loop spans 15 amino acids. From germline, CDR1 is SNHLY and CDR2 FYNNEI. CDR3 region: CASSDGTGGSSPLHF. The DNA of the CDR3 is TGTGCCAGCAGTGATGGGACAGGGGGCTCTTCACCCCTCCACTTT.

V gene TRBV11-2 combines with J gene TRBJ2-5; no definite D call. The CDR3 spans 14 residues. Looked up from germline, CDR1 is SGHAT and CDR2 is FQNNGV. V lost 1 base to trimming and J lost 5 bases, with 11 bases between them. CDR3 DNA: TGTGCCAGCAGCTTAGCCAGAAGTCGGGAGACCCAGTACTTC. Protein: CASSLARSRETQYF.

The V and J genes are TRBV19 and TRBJ1-2; 9 nucleotides agree with TRBD1. Trimming cost V 11 bases and J 2 bases; bases outside gene matches: 9. Germline V gene lookup returns CDR1 LNHDA and CDR2 SQIVND (reference sequence). CDR3 length equals 14 residues. The CDR3 DNA is TGTGCCTTGAGTCCCGGGACAGGGAACTATGGCTACACCTTC. Protein sequence: CALSPGTGNYGYTF.

This clonotype was seen only once. This may be a read error, as it is one base from a much larger clone. The V gene is TRBV6-5, the J gene TRBJ1-2; D unclear. This CDR3 region has 15 residues. Looked up from germline, CDR1 is MNHEY and CDR2 is SVGAGI. CDR3 in DNA: TGTGCCGGCAGTTACAAATCCCCAAGAGGCTATGGCTACACCTTC. Protein product: CAGSYKSPRGYGYTF.

This clonotype was observed a few times. This sequence joins TRBV7-4 and TRBJ1-2; 8 bases match TRBD1. Germline assignment: CDR1 SGHVT and CDR2 SQSDAQ. J gave up 4 bases and V 5 bases, and 9 bases lay outside the gene matches. This CDR3 is built from 15 residues. For the CDR3, the DNA is TGTGCCAGCAGCCCTACAGGGGGTGCACCCTATGGCTACACCTTC. Amino acid sequence: CASSPTGGAPYGYTF.

V usage is TRBV9 and J usage is TRBJ2-2, with D unresolved. The ends were cut back, 4 bases at V and 2 bases at J, with 12 bases in the middle. This CDR3 contains 15 residues. CDR1 and CDR2 from the germline V gene are SGDLS and YYNGEE. CDR3 protein: CASSKDRLNTGELFF. The CDR3 nucleotides read TGTGCCAGCAGCAAAGATCGACTTAACACCGGGGAGCTGTTTTTT.

The gene calls are TRBV20-1 and TRBJ2-7, with 8 bases fitting TRBD2. Trimming removed 7 bases from V and 1 base from J; junction bases left unmatched: 6. In germline, CDR1 is DFQATT, CDR2 SNEGSKA (reference sequence). This CDR3 comprises 13 residues. The CDR3 coding sequence is TGCAGTGAGGGGCTAGCGGGTTCCTACGAGCAGTACTTC. The encoded protein is CSEGLAGSYEQYF.

As for this clonotype: The junction shows a germline mismatch at one end, possibly a read error. The CDR3 DNA is TGTGCCAGCAGCTTAATGGCCGGGGAGCTGTTCTTT. This translates into CASSLMAGELFF. The chain is built from TRBV7-9 and TRBJ2-2, with D possibly matching TRBD2 (5 bases). This CDR3 region has 12 residues. The germline V gene encodes CDR1 SEHNR and CDR2 FQNEAQ (reference sequence).

The chain uses TRBV19 and TRBJ2-1, with 9 positions matching TRBD2. The V segment lost 8 bases and the J segment 6 bases; nucleotides outside the gene matches: 8. The CDR3 is made up of 14 amino acids. Germline lookup yields CDR1 LNHDA and CDR2 SQIVND (reference sequence). The CDR3 region has the DNA TGTGCCAGTGCGGTAGCGGGAGAGGGCAATGAGCAGTTCTTC. Its translation: CASAVAGEGNEQFF.

This clonotype was observed at least ten times. This rearrangement joins TRBV6-5 to TRBJ1-2; D is undetermined. The CDR3 extends over 15 amino acids. The germline gives CDR1 MNHEY, CDR2 SVGAGI. V was clipped by 0 bases and J by 4 bases, with 12 bases between them. CDR3 residues: CASSYSTGKSYGYTF. The CDR3 nucleotides read TGTGCCAGCAGTTACTCGACTGGCAAGAGCTATGGCTACACCTTC.

The chain's CDR3 is CAAGRKNYGYTF. CDR3 DNA sequence: TGTGCCGCGGGCCGTAAGAACTATGGCTACACCTTC. The rearrangement uses TRBV30 and TRBJ1-2; D remains ambiguous. The V end was cut by 8 bases, the J end by 2 bases, with 12 bases between. Germline-derived CDR1 and CDR2 are GTSNPN and SVGIG (reference sequence). This CDR3 contains 12 residues.

The V gene is TRBV19, the J gene TRBJ1-5; a weak D match, TRBD1 (5 bases). The CDR3 spans 13 residues. V lost 6 bases, J lost 11 bases, and 17 bases lay in between. Per the germline V gene, CDR1 is LNHDA and CDR2 is SQIVND (reference sequence). DNA for the CDR3: TGTGCCAGTAGGGGCAGGGCGGCAGAGACCCAGCATTTT. As protein: CASRGRAAETQHF.

Only a few counts were recorded for this clonotype. This rearrangement joins TRBV28 to TRBJ2-3, with 10 nucleotides matching TRBD1. Germline-derived CDR1 and CDR2 are MDHEN and SYDVKM. After removal of 5 bases from V and 3 bases from J, the junction contained 5 bases not matched to a gene. The CDR3 has 15 amino acids. Here the CDR3 reads CASSDRGRETDTQYF. DNA of the CDR3: TGTGCCAGCAGTGACAGGGGGCGCGAGACAGATACGCAGTATTTT.

The CDR3 loop is CASSLVIAGSTDTQYF. Here the CDR3 DNA reads TGTGCCAGCAGCTTGGTAATAGCGGGATCCACAGATACGCAGTATTTT. The chain employs TRBV5-4 and TRBJ2-3, with 8 positions matching TRBD2. Looked up from germline, CDR1 is SGHNT and CDR2 is YYREEE (reference sequence). J lost 2 bases, V lost 0 bases, and 5 bases had no gene match. CDR3 length: 16 residues.